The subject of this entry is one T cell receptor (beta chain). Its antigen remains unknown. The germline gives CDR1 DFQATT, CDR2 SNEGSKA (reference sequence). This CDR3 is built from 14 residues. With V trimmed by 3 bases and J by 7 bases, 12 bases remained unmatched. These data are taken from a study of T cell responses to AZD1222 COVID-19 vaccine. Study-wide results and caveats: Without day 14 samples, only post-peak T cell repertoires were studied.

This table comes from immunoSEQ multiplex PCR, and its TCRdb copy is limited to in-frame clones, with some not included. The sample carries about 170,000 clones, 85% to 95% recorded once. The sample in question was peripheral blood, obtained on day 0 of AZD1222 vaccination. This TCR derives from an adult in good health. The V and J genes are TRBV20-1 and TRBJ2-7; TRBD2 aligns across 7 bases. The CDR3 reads CSASIGGTAGEQYF. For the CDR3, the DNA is TGCAGTGCTAGTATCGGGGGGACCGCGGGGGAGCAGTACTTC.